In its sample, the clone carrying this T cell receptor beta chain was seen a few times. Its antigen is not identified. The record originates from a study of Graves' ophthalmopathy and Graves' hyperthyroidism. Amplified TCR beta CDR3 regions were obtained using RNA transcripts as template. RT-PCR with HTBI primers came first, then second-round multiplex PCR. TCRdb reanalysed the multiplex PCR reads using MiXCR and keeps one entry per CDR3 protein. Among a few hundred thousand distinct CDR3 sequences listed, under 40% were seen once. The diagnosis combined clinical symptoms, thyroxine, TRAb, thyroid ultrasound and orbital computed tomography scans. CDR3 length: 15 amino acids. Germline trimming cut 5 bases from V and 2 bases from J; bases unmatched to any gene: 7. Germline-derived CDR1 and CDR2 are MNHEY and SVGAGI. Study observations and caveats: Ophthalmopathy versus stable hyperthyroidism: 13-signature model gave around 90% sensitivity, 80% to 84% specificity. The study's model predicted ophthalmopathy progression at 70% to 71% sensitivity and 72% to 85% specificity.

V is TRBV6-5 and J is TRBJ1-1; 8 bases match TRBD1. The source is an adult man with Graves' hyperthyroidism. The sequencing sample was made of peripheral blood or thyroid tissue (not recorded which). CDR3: CASSNHRGRNTEAFF. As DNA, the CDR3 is TGTGCCAGCAGTAACCACAGGGGGAGAAACACTGAAGCTTTCTTT.